The clone carrying this T cell receptor beta chain showed up just a few times. Its antigen is currently unknown. The primer mix had 60 Vbeta and 13 Jbeta primers. Clones were read by immunoSEQ multiplex PCR, and TCRdb kept only the in-frame ones, dropping some. The sample has over 100,000 clones; over 60% are singletons. Losses at the gene ends were 3 bases for V and 6 bases for J; bases not matched to a gene: 1. The CDR3 sequence is 11 residues long. The germline gives CDR1 SQVTM, CDR2 ANQGSEA. This sample stems from a study of cytomegalovirus exposure and HLA in healthy donors. The study, taken as a whole, reports: V- and J-gene trimming of TCR beta was linked (in a later analysis) to a missense DCLRE1C variant.

This clonotype was obtained from a male donor in good health and CMV-seropositive. The J gene is TRBJ1-2, the V gene TRBV29-1; TRBD1 agrees at 7 bases. Sequencing was done on a sample of PBMCs. The CDR3 loop is CSVETGNGYTF. CDR3 in DNA: TGCAGCGTTGAGACAGGGAATGGCTACACCTTC.